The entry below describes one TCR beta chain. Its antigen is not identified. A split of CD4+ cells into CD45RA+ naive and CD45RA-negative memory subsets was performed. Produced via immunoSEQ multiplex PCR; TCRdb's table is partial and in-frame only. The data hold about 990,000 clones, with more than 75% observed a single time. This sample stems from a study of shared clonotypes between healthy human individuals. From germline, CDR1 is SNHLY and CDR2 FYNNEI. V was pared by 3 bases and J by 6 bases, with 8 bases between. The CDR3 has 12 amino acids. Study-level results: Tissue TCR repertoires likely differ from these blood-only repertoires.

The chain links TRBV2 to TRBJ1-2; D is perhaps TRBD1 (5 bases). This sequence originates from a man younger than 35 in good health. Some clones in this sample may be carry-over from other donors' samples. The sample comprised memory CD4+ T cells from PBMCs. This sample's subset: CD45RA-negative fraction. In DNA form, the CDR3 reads TGTGCCAGCAGTGATTCAGGGCATGGCTACACCTTC. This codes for CASSDSGHGYTF.